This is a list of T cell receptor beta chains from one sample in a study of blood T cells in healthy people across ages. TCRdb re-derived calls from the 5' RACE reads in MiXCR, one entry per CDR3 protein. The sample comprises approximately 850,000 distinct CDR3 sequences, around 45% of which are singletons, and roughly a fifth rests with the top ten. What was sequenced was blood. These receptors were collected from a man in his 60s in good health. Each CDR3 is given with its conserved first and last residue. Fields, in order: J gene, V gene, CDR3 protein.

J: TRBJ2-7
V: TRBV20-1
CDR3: CSAPQREEQYF

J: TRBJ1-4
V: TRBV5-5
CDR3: CASSLGVGPGEKLFF

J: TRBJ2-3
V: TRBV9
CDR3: CASSVGSAGDTQYF

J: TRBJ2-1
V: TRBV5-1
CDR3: CASSLSGIGNGEQFF

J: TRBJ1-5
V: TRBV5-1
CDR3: CASSRDYTGNQPQHF

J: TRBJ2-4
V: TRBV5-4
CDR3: CASSLDPGGGEQYF

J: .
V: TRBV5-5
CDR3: CANSLGTTTGYEQYF

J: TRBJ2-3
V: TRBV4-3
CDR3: CASSQDSRGGRTDTQYF

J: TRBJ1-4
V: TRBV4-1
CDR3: CASSQLGVKGKLFF

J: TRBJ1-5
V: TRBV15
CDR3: CATKDRVNQPQHF

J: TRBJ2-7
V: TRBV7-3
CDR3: CASSSNSGGRTDTQYF

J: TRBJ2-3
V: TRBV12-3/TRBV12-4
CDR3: CASRFGSYTDTQYF

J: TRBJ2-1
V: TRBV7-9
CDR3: CASSHRTGGIWNEQFF

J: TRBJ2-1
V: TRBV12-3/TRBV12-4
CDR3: CASSFTWDRGGDEQFF

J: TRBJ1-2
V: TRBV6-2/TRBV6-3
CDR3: CASSVDRDYDYTF

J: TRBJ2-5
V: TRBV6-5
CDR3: CASRQGFETQYF

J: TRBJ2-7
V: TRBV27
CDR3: CASSSAGQGYEQYF

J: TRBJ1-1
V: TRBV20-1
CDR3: CSARGSLRQLNTEAFF

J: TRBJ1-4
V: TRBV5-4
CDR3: CASSPGLTGILFF

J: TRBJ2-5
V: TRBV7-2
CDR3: CASSRTAAYQETQYF

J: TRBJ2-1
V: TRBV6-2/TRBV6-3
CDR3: CASSFRTSEDSSYNEQFF

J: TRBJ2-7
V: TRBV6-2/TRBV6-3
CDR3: CASSSTSGASYEQYF

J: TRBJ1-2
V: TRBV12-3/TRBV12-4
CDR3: CASSLADRPGYTF

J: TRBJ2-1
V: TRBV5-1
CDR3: CASSYPSGEQFF

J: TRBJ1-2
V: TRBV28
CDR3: CASSLLDQGLGGYTF

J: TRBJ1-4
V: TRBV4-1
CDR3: CASSQSDRATNEKLFF

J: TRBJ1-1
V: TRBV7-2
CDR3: CASSPRQGQNTEAFF

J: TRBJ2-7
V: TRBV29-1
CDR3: CSVERGRNEQYF

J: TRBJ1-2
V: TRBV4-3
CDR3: CASSQGTGQSFTPPHYGYTF

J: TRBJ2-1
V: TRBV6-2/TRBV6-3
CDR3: CASSYSTWGQFF

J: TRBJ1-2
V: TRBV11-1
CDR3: CASSPRPGQVLRVVPHYGYTF

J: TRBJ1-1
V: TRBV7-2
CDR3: CASSPRQGVEAFF

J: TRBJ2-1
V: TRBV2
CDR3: CASRKYNEQFF

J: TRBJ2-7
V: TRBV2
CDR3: CASSEASGRNSYEQYF

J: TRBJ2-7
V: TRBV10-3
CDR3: CAISGRTGTTYEQYF

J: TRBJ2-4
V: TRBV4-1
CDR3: CASSQTGGTGTLAKNIQYF

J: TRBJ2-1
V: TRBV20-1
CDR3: CSATLGGQVNEQFF

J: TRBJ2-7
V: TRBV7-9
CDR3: CASSRASEQYF

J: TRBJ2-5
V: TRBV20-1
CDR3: CSARRGGTQYF

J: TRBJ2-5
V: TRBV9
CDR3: CASSVGPAGTQETQYF

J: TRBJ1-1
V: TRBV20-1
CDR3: CSARGNEAFF

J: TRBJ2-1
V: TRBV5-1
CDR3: CASSFSSGGAYEQFF

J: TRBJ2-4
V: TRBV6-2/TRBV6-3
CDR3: CASTGSQNIQYF

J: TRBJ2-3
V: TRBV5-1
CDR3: CASSLEAVERRYF

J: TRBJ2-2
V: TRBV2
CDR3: CASSSTGDRNTGELFF

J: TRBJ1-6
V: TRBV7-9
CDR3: CASSLVSGREYNSPLHF

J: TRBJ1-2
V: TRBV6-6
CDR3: CASRPLTGTFCGYTF

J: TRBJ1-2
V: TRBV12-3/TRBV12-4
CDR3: CASSVSGGRRGYTF

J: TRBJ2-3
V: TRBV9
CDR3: CASSVDGRATTDTQYF

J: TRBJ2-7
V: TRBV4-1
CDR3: CASSQVEGVVKYF

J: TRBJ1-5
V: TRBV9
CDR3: CASSAGGGDQPQHF

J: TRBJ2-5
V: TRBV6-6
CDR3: CANQQGLGNEQYF

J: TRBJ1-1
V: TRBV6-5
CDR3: CASRPLWDRFEAFF

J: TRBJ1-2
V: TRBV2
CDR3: CASSESWPGGYTF

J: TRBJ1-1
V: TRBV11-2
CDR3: CASSPSWGQGGEYAFF